The 12 T cell receptor beta chains presented below share a single source sample, sequenced in a study of CD8+ T cells in alopecia areata. Extracted RNA was reverse transcribed into cDNA, the sequencing template. This table comes from immunoSEQ multiplex PCR, and its TCRdb copy is limited to in-frame clones, with some not included. The sample carries approximately 59,000 clones, 45% to 55% recorded once. Sequencing used CD8+ T cells sorted from blood, obtained at week 0. The receptors derive from a human donor with alopecia areata.

V and J are TRBV9 and TRBJ2-7, with D possibly matching TRBD1 (6 bases). The ends were cut back, 3 bases at V and 4 bases at J, with 17 bases in the middle. CDR1 SGDLS and CDR2 YYNGEE come from the germline V gene. The CDR3 runs to 15 residues. CDR3 DNA: TGTGCCAGCAGCGAGGGGGAGAACACCTTATACGAGCAGTACTTC. Translated: CASSEGENTLYEQYF.

This clone appeared a few times. The rearrangement joins TRBV5-1 to TRBJ2-7, with D possibly being TRBD2 (6 bases). The V and J ends lost 1 base and 3 bases respectively, with 14 bases between them. Germline loops: CDR1 SGHRS, CDR2 YFSETQ. The CDR3 length is 15 residues. CDR3 residues: CASSLSGELGYEQYF. The CDR3 region has the DNA TGCGCCAGCAGCTTGTCGGGAGAATTAGGCTACGAGCAGTACTTC.

This clone was seen only a few times. The rearrangement links TRBV9 to TRBJ2-5, with a tentative D call TRBD2 (5 bases). V lost 3 bases and J 4 bases, leaving 10 bases between the germline ends. The length of the CDR3 is 13 residues. Germline V gene data show CDR1 as SGDLS and CDR2 as YYNGEE. CDR3: CASSAGGGETQYF. DNA of the CDR3: TGTGCCAGCAGCGCCGGTGGAGGAGAGACCCAGTACTTC. The whole variable domain, filled in from reference TRBV9 and TRBJ2-5, reads DSGVTQTPKHLITATGQRVTLRCSPRSGDLSVYWYQQSLDQGLQFLIQYYNGEERAKGNILERFSAQQFPDLHSELNLSSLELGDSALYFCASSAGGGETQYFGPGTRLLVL.

This clone showed up just a few times. The chain employs TRBV10-3 and TRBJ2-1; D possibly matches TRBD1 or TRBD2 (5 bases each). The length of the CDR3 is 14 residues. V lost 11 bases and J 1 base, leaving 15 bases between the germline ends. CDR1 ENHRY and CDR2 SYGVKD come from the germline V gene. The CDR3 protein is CASQGEGSYNEQFF. In DNA form, the CDR3 reads TGTGCCTCGCAGGGAGAAGGGTCCTACAATGAGCAGTTCTTC.

A few counts support this clone. This rearrangement joins TRBV4-1 to TRBJ1-5, with unresolved D. CDR3 length: 14 amino acids. Germline V gives CDR1 MGHRA, CDR2 YSYEKL. The ends were cut back, 4 bases at V and 6 bases at J, with 13 bases in the middle. CDR3 region: CASSLEVVAQPQHF. Written as DNA, the CDR3 is TGCGCCAGCAGCCTCGAGGTTGTGGCTCAGCCCCAGCATTTT.

This clone was found a few times. This chain links TRBV6-1 with TRBJ2-7, with D perhaps assigned TRBD1 or TRBD2 (5 bases each). The V gene's germline CDR1 is MNHNS and CDR2 SASEGT. There are 14 residues in the CDR3. Between the trimmed V and J ends, which lost 4 bases and 2 bases, there was a span of 12 bases. The CDR3, as DNA: TGTGCCAGCAGTGTAGGGACGAAAGCCTACGAGCAGTACTTC. This encodes CASSVGTKAYEQYF.

This chain uses TRBV29-1 with TRBJ2-1, with a tentative D call TRBD2 (6 bases). There are 14 residues in the CDR3. Trimming cost V 3 bases and J 0 bases, with 9 bases left between them. In germline, CDR1 is SQVTM, CDR2 ANQGSEA. The CDR3: CSVDGGNSYNEQFF. The CDR3 region has the DNA TGCAGCGTTGACGGGGGTAACTCCTACAATGAGCAGTTCTTC.

The chain carries TRBV15 and TRBJ2-7, with TRBD2 matching over 9 bases. CDR3 length: 16 residues. V shed 0 bases, J shed 3 bases, and the junction held 6 bases outside the gene matches. The germline V gene encodes CDR1 LNHNV and CDR2 YYDKDF (reference sequence). The CDR3 sequence: CATSRDRGSGSYEQYF. The CDR3 bases are TGTGCCACCAGCAGAGATCGGGGTAGCGGGAGCTACGAGCAGTACTTC.

The rearrangement joins TRBV29-1 to TRBJ2-5, with TRBD1 matching over 11 bases. Trimming removed 1 base from V and 5 bases from J; junction bases left unmatched: 3. This CDR3 has 14 amino acids. Germline assignment: CDR1 SQVTM and CDR2 ANQGSEA. CDR3 sequence (DNA): TGCAGCGTTGAAGGGACAGGGGGCTTGGAGACCCAGTACTTC. Its protein product is CSVEGTGGLETQYF.

The J gene is TRBJ2-5, the V gene TRBV6-6, with D maybe TRBD2 (5 bases). CDR1 and CDR2 from the germline V gene are MNHNY and SVGAGI (reference sequence). The CDR3 runs 15 residues. The V end was cut by 5 bases, the J end by 0 bases, with 13 bases between. The CDR3 bases are TGTGCCAGCAGTAACTTACGGGAAAACCAAGAGACCCAGTACTTC. Translating gives CASSNLRENQETQYF.

The chain joins TRBV7-9 to TRBJ2-3; no firm D call. Looked up from germline, CDR1 is SEHNR and CDR2 is FQNEAQ (reference sequence). Trimming shortened V by 7 bases and J by 4 bases, and 15 bases separated the two germline ends. The CDR3 runs to 14 residues. CDR3 protein: CASILGSGPDTQYF. CDR3 in DNA: TGTGCCAGCATCCTGGGGTCCGGCCCAGATACGCAGTATTTT.

The V gene is TRBV4-1, the J gene TRBJ1-1; 10 nucleotides align to TRBD1. V shed 2 bases and J 0 bases; nucleotides not matched to a gene: 3. This CDR3 contains 16 residues. Per the germline V gene, CDR1 is MGHRA and CDR2 is YSYEKL. The CDR3 coding sequence is TGCGCCAGCAGCCAAAGGGGACAGGGGATGAACACTGAAGCTTTCTTT. It encodes CASSQRGQGMNTEAFF.